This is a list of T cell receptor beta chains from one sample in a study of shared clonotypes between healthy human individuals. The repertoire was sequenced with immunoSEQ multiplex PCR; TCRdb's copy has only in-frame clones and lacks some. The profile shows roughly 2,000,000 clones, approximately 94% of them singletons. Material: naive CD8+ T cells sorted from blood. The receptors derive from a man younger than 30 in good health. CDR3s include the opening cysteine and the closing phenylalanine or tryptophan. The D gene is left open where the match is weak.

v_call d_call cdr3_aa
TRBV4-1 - CASSQGSATYNEQFF
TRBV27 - CASSSTTGYRNQPQHF
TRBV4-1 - CASSQRRDAPYEQYF
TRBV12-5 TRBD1 CASGLAGTGQADTQYF
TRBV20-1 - CSARVNYEQYF
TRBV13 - CASSPSVEGVYEQYF
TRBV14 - CASSQDRPETQYF
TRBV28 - CAGRGANYGYTF
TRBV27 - CASSFPEESYNEQFF
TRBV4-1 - CASSWTTTSGELFF
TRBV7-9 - CASSSPATSPLSTNEKLFF
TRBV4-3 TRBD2 CASSQDGLAGEAQFF
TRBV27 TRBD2 CASSILAGVVHEQFF
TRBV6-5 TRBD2 CASSYKRERPNYEQFF
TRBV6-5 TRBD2 CASSYSGDFYEQYF
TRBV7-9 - CASSSGSPLHF
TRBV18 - CASSSPGALHEQYF
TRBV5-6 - CASSLWGAAEAFF
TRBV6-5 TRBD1 CASSLEDRGNEQFF
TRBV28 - CASSLVGYSPLHF
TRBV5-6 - CASSLGDMNQPQHF
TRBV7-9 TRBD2 CASSLSTSYYEQYF
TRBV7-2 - CASSAHSDYRMNTEAFF
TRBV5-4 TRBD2 CASSLLATVAYEQYF
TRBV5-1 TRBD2 CASTWPPGLENTGELFF
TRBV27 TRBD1 CASSLRAGQHSGNTIYF
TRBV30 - CAWSVQAGEKLFF
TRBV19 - CASSLDLEWGETQYF
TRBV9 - CASSVAGFTYEQYF
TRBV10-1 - CASSPVRTGVEQYF
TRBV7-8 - CASSLVGATYEQYF
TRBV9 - CASSVTSGPAFF
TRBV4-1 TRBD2 CASMALSGGTGELFF
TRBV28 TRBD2 CASTGLASNEQFF
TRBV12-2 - CASRLAGTGEANTEAFF
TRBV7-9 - CATTSTLAKNIQYF
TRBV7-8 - CASSGGGNQPQHF
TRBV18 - CASSIPFGVLKNTEAFF
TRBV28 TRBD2 CASSSWGGIYEQYF
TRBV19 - CASSISYEQFF
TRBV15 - CATSRTHNEQFF
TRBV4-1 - CASSQDPAGRGPNTEAFF
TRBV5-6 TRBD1 CASSLGTGDPNEKLFF
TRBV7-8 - CASSLVVGVEAFF
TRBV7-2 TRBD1 CASSYDYRGYEQYF
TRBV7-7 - CASSLTGYGDEQYF
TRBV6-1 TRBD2 CASRASSGDNYEQYF
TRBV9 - CASSVGGRGPEQYF
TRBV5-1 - CASSFRGVEEQYF
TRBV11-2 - CASSSGTYETQYF
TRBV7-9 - CASSLVNNGNYGYTF
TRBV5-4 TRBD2 CASSLDVRLASNEQFF
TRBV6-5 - CASSYSGDRYTDTQYF
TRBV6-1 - CASRPLVGAGELFF
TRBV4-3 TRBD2 CASSQDLTSGYEQYF
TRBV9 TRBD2 CASSTGLAGAISYEQYF
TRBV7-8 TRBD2 CASSLLVAGVSQTDTQYF